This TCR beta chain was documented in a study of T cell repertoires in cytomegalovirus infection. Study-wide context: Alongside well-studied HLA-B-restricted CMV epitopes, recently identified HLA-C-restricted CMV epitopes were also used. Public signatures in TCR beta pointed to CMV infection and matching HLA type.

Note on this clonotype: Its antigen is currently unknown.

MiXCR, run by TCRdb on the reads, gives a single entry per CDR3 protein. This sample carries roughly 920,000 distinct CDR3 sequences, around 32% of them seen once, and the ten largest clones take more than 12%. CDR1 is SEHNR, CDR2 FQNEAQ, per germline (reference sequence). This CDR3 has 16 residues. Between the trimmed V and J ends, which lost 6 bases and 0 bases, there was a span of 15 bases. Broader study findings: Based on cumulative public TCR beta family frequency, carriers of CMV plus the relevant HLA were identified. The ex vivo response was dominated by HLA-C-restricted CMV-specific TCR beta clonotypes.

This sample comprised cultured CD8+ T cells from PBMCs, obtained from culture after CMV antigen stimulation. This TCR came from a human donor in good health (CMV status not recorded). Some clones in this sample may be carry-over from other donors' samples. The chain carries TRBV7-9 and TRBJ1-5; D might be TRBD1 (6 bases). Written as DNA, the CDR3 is TGTGCCAGCAGTTTTTCGACAGGCGATAGCAATCAGCCCCAGCATTTT. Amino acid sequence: CASSFSTGDSNQPQHF.